This TCR beta chain was recovered during a study of CD8 T cells in Susac syndrome. The RNA input was roughly 0.45 to 1 ug, and it was reverse transcribed with random hexamers. TCRdb re-derived calls from the immunoSEQ multiplex PCR reads in MiXCR, one entry per CDR3 protein. The data hold fewer than 350,000 distinct CDR3 sequences, with approximately 91% observed a single time. V dropped 3 bases and J dropped 4 bases, with 13 bases sitting between them. The CDR3 loop spans 15 amino acids. Germline V gene data show CDR1 as SGHTA and CDR2 as FQGTGA. The specimen sequenced was CD8+ T cells from PBMCs. This sequence originates from a human donor with multiple sclerosis. V usage is TRBV7-3 and J usage is TRBJ2-1; the D gene is possibly TRBD1 (6 bases). The CDR3 region is CASSFMSGEYNEQFF. The DNA of the CDR3 is TGTGCCAGCAGCTTCATGTCAGGGGAGTACAATGAGCAGTTCTTC.